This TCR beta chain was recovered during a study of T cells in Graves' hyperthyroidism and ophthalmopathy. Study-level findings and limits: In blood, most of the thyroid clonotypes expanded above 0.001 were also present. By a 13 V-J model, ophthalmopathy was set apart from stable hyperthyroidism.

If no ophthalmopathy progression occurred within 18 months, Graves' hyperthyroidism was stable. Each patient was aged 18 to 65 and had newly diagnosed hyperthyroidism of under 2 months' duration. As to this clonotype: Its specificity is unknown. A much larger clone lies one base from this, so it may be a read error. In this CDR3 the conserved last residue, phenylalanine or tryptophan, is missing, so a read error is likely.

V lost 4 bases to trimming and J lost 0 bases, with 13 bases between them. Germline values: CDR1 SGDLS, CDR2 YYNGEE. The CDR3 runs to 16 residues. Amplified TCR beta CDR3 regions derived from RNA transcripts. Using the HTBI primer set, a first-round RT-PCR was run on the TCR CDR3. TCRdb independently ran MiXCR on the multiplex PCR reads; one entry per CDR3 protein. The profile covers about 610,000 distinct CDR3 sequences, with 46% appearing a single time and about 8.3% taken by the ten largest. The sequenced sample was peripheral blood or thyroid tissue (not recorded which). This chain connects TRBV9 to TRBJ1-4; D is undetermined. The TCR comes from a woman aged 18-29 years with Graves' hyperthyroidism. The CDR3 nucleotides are TGTGCCAGCAGCTTGGACTCCCTTGCAACTAATGAAAAACTGTTTCTT. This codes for CASSLDSLATNEKLFL.